The 8 T cell receptor beta chains below were found in one sample sequenced in a study of response to subunit inactivated influenza vaccine. TCRdb passed the RT-PCR reads through MiXCR, listing each CDR3 protein once. Altogether some 520,000 distinct CDR3 sequences are present, about 15% being singletons, with the ten largest covering less than 4%. This specimen consisted of CD4+ T cells sorted from PBMCs, obtained less than 30 months after vaccination. The receptors stem from a man between 50 and 69 years old who received an inactivated influenza vaccine.

The V call is TRBV3-1, the J call TRBJ1-3, with D unclear. Trimming shortened V by 2 bases and J by 4 bases, and 6 bases separated the two germline ends. The germline CDR1 and CDR2 sequences are LGHDT and YNNKEL (reference sequence). The CDR3 contains 13 residues. CDR3 DNA: TGTGCCAGCAGCCAATATTCCGGAAACACCATATATTTT. The encoded protein is CASSQYSGNTIYF.

This rearrangement joins TRBV4-2 to TRBJ1-5; D may be TRBD1 (5 bases). V was pared by 4 bases and J by 0 bases, with 10 bases between. The CDR3 spans 15 residues. The V gene's germline CDR1 is LGHNA and CDR2 YNFKEQ. The CDR3 is CASSPWGDSNQPQHF. DNA for the CDR3: TGTGCCAGCAGCCCATGGGGGGATAGCAATCAGCCCCAGCATTTT.

This clonotype occurred a few times. The chain carries TRBV5-5 and TRBJ2-2; possible D gene TRBD1, 5 bases. Deletions cut 0 bases from V and 2 bases from J, with 14 bases between. This CDR3 is built from 17 residues. CDR1 and CDR2 (germline): SGHKS, YYEKEE (reference sequence). The CDR3 spells CASSLASQGFNTGELFF. The CDR3 region has the DNA TGTGCCAGCAGCTTGGCCAGCCAGGGCTTCAACACCGGGGAGCTGTTTTTT.

This chain joins TRBV28 and TRBJ2-5, with TRBD1 matching 7 bases. Unmatched junction bases numbered 15, after V lost 4 bases and J lost 1 base. This CDR3 spans 18 amino acids. The germline gives CDR1 MDHEN, CDR2 SYDVKM. Written as DNA, the CDR3 is TGTGCCAGCAGTTGGGCGTGGTCTAGGGGGCGCATCCAAGAGACCCAGTACTTC. As protein: CASSWAWSRGRIQETQYF.

V usage is TRBV28 and J usage is TRBJ2-5, with 13 bases fitting TRBD2. After removal of 7 bases from V and 4 bases from J, the junction contained 6 bases not matched to a gene. There are 15 residues in the CDR3. CDR1 and CDR2 (germline): MDHEN, SYDVKM. The DNA for the CDR3 is TGTGCCAGCACCCCGGGACTAGCGGGGACAGAGACCCAGTACTTC. This encodes CASTPGLAGTETQYF.

The chain recombines TRBV28 with TRBJ1-6; no definite D call. The CDR3 covers 12 residues. V lost 7 bases and J 9 bases, leaving 10 bases between the germline ends. Per germline, CDR1 MDHEN and CDR2 SYDVKM. CDR3 coding DNA: TGTGCCAGCAAGAACGTCGGTTCACCCCTCCACTTT. This encodes CASKNVGSPLHF.

The CDR3, as DNA: TGTGCCAGCAGTGCTGGTTCGACCTACGAGCAGTACTTC. Its translation is CASSAGSTYEQYF. The V call is TRBV2, the J call TRBJ2-7; no firm D call. The V and J ends lost 4 bases and 2 bases respectively, with 9 bases between them. Germline V lookup: CDR1 SNHLY, CDR2 FYNNEI. CDR3 length equals 13 residues.

This clonotype was seen repeatedly, ten times or more. The CDR3 bases are TGTGCCATATCCTCCGGGACGCAGGAGAATGAAAAACTGTTTTTT. It is translated as CAISSGTQENEKLFF. This rearrangement joins TRBV10-3 to TRBJ1-4, with TRBD1 as a possible D gene (5 bases). Trimming took off 9 bases at V and 5 bases at J, with 19 bases between the two ends. Germline loops: CDR1 ENHRY, CDR2 SYGVKD. CDR3 length: 15 residues.